Below, 23 T cell receptor beta chains from the same sample are listed, as sequenced in a study of T cell changes during pregnancy in multiple sclerosis. Sequencing used immunoSEQ multiplex PCR; TCRdb keeps in-frame clones, though not all of them. The sample consists of more than 70,000 clones, roughly 89% of them appearing once. The specimen comprised peripheral blood, sampled after pregnancy. These receptors were obtained from a female donor in good health, enrolled as a control in a pregnancy study.

The CDR3 is CASSAGQGTGELFF. CDR3 nucleotide sequence: TGTGCCAGCAGCGCCGGACAGGGAACCGGGGAGCTGTTTTTT. This chain connects TRBV9 to TRBJ2-2, with 8 bases identical to TRBD1. This CDR3 is 14 amino acids long. The V segment lost 3 bases and the J segment 5 bases; nucleotides outside the gene matches: 3. The V gene's germline CDR1 is SGDLS and CDR2 YYNGEE.

The rearrangement links TRBV7-2 to TRBJ1-6; 9 bases fit TRBD1. Per the germline V gene, CDR1 is SGHTA and CDR2 is FQGNSA. CDR3 size: 15 residues. The V segment lost 1 base and the J segment 7 bases; nucleotides outside the gene matches: 2. The chain's CDR3 is CASSLEGQGNSPLHF. The CDR3 DNA is TGTGCCAGCAGCTTAGAGGGACAGGGCAATTCACCCCTCCACTTT.

In its sample, this clone was seen once. The chain combines TRBV29-1 with TRBJ2-1; tentatively, D is TRBD2 (6 bases). The length of the CDR3 is 13 residues. The V end was cut by 6 bases, the J end by 3 bases, with 12 bases between. The V gene's germline CDR1 is SQVTM and CDR2 ANQGSEA. The CDR3 reads CSVNSGLYNEQFF. As DNA, the CDR3 is TGCAGCGTGAATTCGGGACTCTACAATGAGCAGTTCTTC.

The J gene is TRBJ2-1, the V gene TRBV28; TRBD2 matches 12 bases. V trimming: 5 bases; J trimming: 3 bases; junction bases outside the gene matches: 2. Per the germline V gene, CDR1 is MDHEN and CDR2 is SYDVKM. The CDR3 consists of 15 residues. DNA of the CDR3: TGTGCCAGCAGTAGACTAGCGGGGGACTACAATGAGCAGTTCTTC. Translating it yields CASSRLAGDYNEQFF. Complete variable domain (other parts from reference TRBV28 and TRBJ2-1): DVKVTQSSRYLVKRTGEKVFLECVQDMDHENMFWYRQDPGLGLRLIYFSYDVKMKEKGDIPEGYSVSREKKERFSLILESASTNQTSMYLCASSRLAGDYNEQFFGPGTRLTVL.

This sequence joins TRBV7-2 and TRBJ1-5; D unresolved. There are 16 residues in the CDR3. The germline CDR1 and CDR2 sequences are SGHTA and FQGNSA. Trimming took 2 bases from V and 6 from J, leaving 17 bases between them. CDR3 coding DNA: TGTGCCAGCAGCTTAATGCGCGTAAGTGTGAGTCAGCCCCAGCATTTT. Residues: CASSLMRVSVSQPQHF.

The chain carries TRBV4-1 and TRBJ1-4, with D tentatively TRBD1 (5 bases). Germline V gene sequence: CDR1 MGHRA, CDR2 YSYEKL. This CDR3 has 15 amino acids. V lost 4 bases, J lost 5 bases, and 14 bases lay in between. This chain's CDR3 is CASSRIGGINEKLFF. Here the CDR3 DNA reads TGCGCCAGCAGCCGCATTGGGGGGATAAATGAAAAACTGTTTTTT.

The chain recombines TRBV30 with TRBJ1-2; TRBD1 aligns across 9 bases. V dropped 4 bases and J dropped 5; count of bases not matched to a gene: 14. This CDR3 spans 16 amino acids. The germline V gene encodes CDR1 GTSNPN and CDR2 SVGIG (reference sequence). The CDR3 is CAWNIGTGMFFYGYTF. In nucleotides, the CDR3 is TGTGCCTGGAATATTGGGACAGGGATGTTTTTTTATGGCTACACCTTC. Together with reference TRBV30 and TRBJ1-2, the CDR3 gives the full variable domain: SQTIHQWPATLVQPVGSPLSLECTVEGTSNPNLYWYRQAAGRGLQLLFYSVGIGQISSEVPQNLSASRPQDRQFILSSKKLLLSDSGFYLCAWNIGTGMFFYGYTFGSGTRLTVV.

This chain links TRBV14 with TRBJ1-2; D is unclear. The CDR3 consists of 15 residues. Germline V CDR1 and CDR2: SGHDN, FVKESK. V lost 2 bases, J lost 6 bases, and 16 bases lay in between. The CDR3 sequence is CASSQTLTGSHGYTF. DNA of the CDR3: TGTGCCAGCAGCCAAACGCTTACGGGGAGTCATGGCTACACCTTC.

The chain joins TRBV5-5 to TRBJ1-2; no clear D. This CDR3 contains 14 residues. V was shortened by 1 base and J by 1 base, with 8 bases between the two germline ends. The V gene's germline CDR1 is SGHKS and CDR2 YYEKEE (reference sequence). CDR3 region: CASSLNRDNYGYTF. CDR3 nucleotide sequence: TGTGCCAGCAGCTTGAACCGGGATAACTATGGCTACACCTTC.

The chain has TRBV28 and TRBJ2-1, with TRBD1 as a possible D gene (5 bases). The germline V gene has CDR1 MDHEN and CDR2 SYDVKM. The CDR3 has 14 amino acids. V was cut by 3 bases and J by 9 bases, with 15 bases left in between. In DNA form, the CDR3 reads TGTGCCAGCAGTTTGGTGGGGCCTTCTGGTGAGCAGTTCTTC. Protein product: CASSLVGPSGEQFF.

The chain joins TRBV19 to TRBJ1-2; TRBD1 is a possible D gene (5 bases). V gave up 5 bases and J gave up 7 bases, with 17 bases separating them. Germline V gives CDR1 LNHDA, CDR2 SQIVND (reference sequence). This CDR3 is built from 14 residues. CDR3 coding DNA: TGTGCCAGTAGTCTCCGGCCGGGGGATTTTGGCTACACCTTC. It yields the protein CASSLRPGDFGYTF. Based on the CDR3 plus reference TRBV19 and TRBJ1-2, the full variable domain is DGGITQSPKYLFRKEGQNVTLSCEQNLNHDAMYWYRQDPGQGLRLIYYSQIVNDFQKGDIAEGYSVSREKKESFPLTVTSAQKNPTAFYLCASSLRPGDFGYTFGSGTRLTVV.

The genes are TRBV19 and TRBJ1-5; TRBD1 aligns across 7 bases. Looked up from germline, CDR1 is LNHDA and CDR2 is SQIVND (reference sequence). The CDR3 has 14 amino acids. After removal of 6 bases from V and 2 bases from J, the junction contained 4 bases not matched to a gene. CDR3 region: CASSQGTGNQPQHF. The CDR3 coding sequence is TGTGCCAGTAGCCAGGGGACAGGCAATCAGCCCCAGCATTTT.

Only one count was recorded for this clone. This chain links TRBV2 with TRBJ2-3, with D perhaps TRBD1 (6 bases). The CDR3 runs 13 residues. The germline gives CDR1 SNHLY, CDR2 FYNNEI. V lost 2 bases and J lost 7, with 10 bases in between. CDR3 residues: CASSEQGTNTQYF. CDR3 DNA: TGTGCCAGCAGTGAACAGGGGACCAATACGCAGTATTTT. The whole variable domain, filled in from reference TRBV2 and TRBJ2-3, reads EPEVTQTPSHQVTQMGQEVILRCVPISNHLYFYWYRQILGQKVEFLVSFYNNEISEKSEIFDDQFSVERPDGSNFTLKIRSTKLEDSAMYFCASSEQGTNTQYFGPGTRLTVL.

The V and J genes are TRBV7-2 and TRBJ1-3; a weak D match, TRBD1 (5 bases). The CDR3 is made up of 16 amino acids. The V gene's germline CDR1 is SGHTA and CDR2 FQGNSA. The V and J ends lost 4 bases and 0 bases respectively, with 13 bases between them. The CDR3 reads CASSWTSIFSGNTIYF. CDR3 in DNA: TGTGCCAGCAGCTGGACATCGATTTTCTCTGGAAACACCATATATTTT.

This chain links TRBV19 with TRBJ2-5; TRBD1 might be the D (6 bases). Trimming pared 5 bases from V and 5 bases from J, leaving 18 bases between. The CDR3 loop spans 15 amino acids. Germline lookup yields CDR1 LNHDA and CDR2 SQIVND (reference sequence). Here the CDR3 reads CASSPRQAAAETQYF. In DNA form, the CDR3 reads TGTGCCAGTAGTCCCCGACAGGCAGCAGCCGAGACCCAGTACTTC.

J is TRBJ1-1 and V is TRBV19, with unresolved D. Trimming stripped 4 bases from V and 1 base from J, with 13 bases between. From germline, CDR1 is LNHDA and CDR2 SQIVND (reference sequence). The CDR3 sequence is 15 residues long. The CDR3 here is CASSRRLEGNTEAFF. The CDR3 coding sequence is TGTGCCAGTAGTAGGAGATTGGAGGGGAACACTGAAGCTTTCTTT. The variable domain in full, completed from reference TRBV19 and TRBJ1-1, reads DGGITQSPKYLFRKEGQNVTLSCEQNLNHDAMYWYRQDPGQGLRLIYYSQIVNDFQKGDIAEGYSVSREKKESFPLTVTSAQKNPTAFYLCASSRRLEGNTEAFFGQGTRLTVV.

The chain links TRBV25-1 to TRBJ1-3; D is unresolved. From germline, CDR1 is MGHDK and CDR2 SYGVNS. The V and J ends lost 1 base and 4 bases respectively, with 11 bases between them. The CDR3 runs 15 residues. CDR3 nucleotide sequence: TGTGCCAGCAGTGAATTCGAGGTTTCGGGAAACACCATATATTTT. It specifies CASSEFEVSGNTIYF.

The CDR3 reads CASSAGSRTGELFF. The DNA of the CDR3 is TGTGCCAGCAGTGCTGGCAGTCGCACCGGGGAGCTGTTTTTT. The chain is built from TRBV2 and TRBJ2-2; D ambiguous. Per germline, CDR1 SNHLY and CDR2 FYNNEI. Deletions cut 4 bases from V and 4 bases from J, with 10 bases between. The length of the CDR3 is 14 residues.

The CDR3 region has the DNA TGTGCCATCAGTGAGTCGGGCCTGGAGCAGTACTTC. Protein: CAISESGLEQYF. The chain couples TRBV10-3 to TRBJ2-7; no firm D call. Trimming removed 0 bases at V and 7 bases at J, with 7 bases between. CDR1 and CDR2 (germline): ENHRY, SYGVKD. CDR3 size: 12 residues.

This clone occurred a few times. This rearrangement joins TRBV4-1 to TRBJ1-4; TRBD1 aligns across 9 bases. Germline CDR1 and CDR2: MGHRA and YSYEKL. This CDR3 contains 17 residues. J was trimmed by 8 bases and V by 2 bases; bases with no gene match: 12. The CDR3 protein is CASSQFQGRTGDEKLFF. The CDR3 DNA reads TGCGCCAGCAGCCAATTTCAGGGACGGACAGGGGACGAAAAACTGTTTTTT.

The V and J genes are TRBV7-9 and TRBJ1-2, with TRBD1 matching over 11 bases. The germline CDR1 and CDR2 sequences are SEHNR and FQNEAQ (reference sequence). Trimming cost V 5 bases and J 4 bases; bases outside gene matches: 6. CDR3 length: 15 amino acids. The CDR3 is CASSTRTGGGYGYTF. As DNA, the CDR3 is TGTGCCAGCAGCACCAGGACAGGGGGCGGCTATGGCTACACCTTC.

The chain uses TRBV19 and TRBJ2-4; 9 bases align to TRBD2. With 5 bases clipped from V and 4 bases from J, the junction kept 9 bases outside the gene matches. The CDR3 spans 16 residues. Germline assignment: CDR1 LNHDA and CDR2 SQIVND (reference sequence). CDR3 bases: TGTGCCAGTAGTCCTCGAGGGAGCGGGGGGAAAAACATTCAGTACTTC. This encodes CASSPRGSGGKNIQYF.

This chain joins TRBV14 and TRBJ2-2, with TRBD1 as a possible D gene (7 bases). The germline V gene has CDR1 SGHDN and CDR2 FVKESK. The CDR3 spans 15 residues. Trimming took 5 bases from V and 7 from J, leaving 17 bases between them. CDR3 nucleotides: TGTGCCAGCAGCAAGCGACAGGGACTCGACGGGGAGCTGTTTTTT. As protein: CASSKRQGLDGELFF.